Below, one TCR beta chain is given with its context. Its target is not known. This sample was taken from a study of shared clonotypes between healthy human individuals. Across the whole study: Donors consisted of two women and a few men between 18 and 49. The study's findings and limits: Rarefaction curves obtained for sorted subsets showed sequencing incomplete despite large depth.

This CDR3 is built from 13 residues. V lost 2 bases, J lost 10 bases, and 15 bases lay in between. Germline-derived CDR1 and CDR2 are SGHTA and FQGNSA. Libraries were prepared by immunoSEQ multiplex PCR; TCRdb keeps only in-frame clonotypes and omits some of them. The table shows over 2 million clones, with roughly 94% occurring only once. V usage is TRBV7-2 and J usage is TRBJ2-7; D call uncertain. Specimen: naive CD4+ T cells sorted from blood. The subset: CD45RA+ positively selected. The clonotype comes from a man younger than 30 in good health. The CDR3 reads CASSLFDPQSQYF. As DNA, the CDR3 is TGTGCCAGCAGCTTATTTGACCCCCAGTCACAGTACTTC. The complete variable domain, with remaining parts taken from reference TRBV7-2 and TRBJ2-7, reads GAGVSQSPSNKVTEKGKDVELRCDPISGHTALYWYRQSLGQGLEFLIYFQGNSAPDKSGLPSDRFSAERTGGSVSTLTIQRTQQEDSAVYLCASSLFDPQSQYFGPGTRLTVT.